A single sample gave rise to the 5 T cell receptor beta chains below, sequenced in a study of vaccination effects on CD4 cells after COVID-19. Sequencing was preceded by expansion of antigen-specific CD4+ T cells with viral peptide pools in the ViraFEST assay. Culture lasted around eleven days before CD4+ T cell isolation. Participants completed two doses of the BNT162b2 or mRNA-1273 vaccine. Which antigens these TCRs recognize remains unknown. Only in-frame clones appear in the TCRdb table, and some are missing; sequencing was by immunoSEQ multiplex PCR. This sample has some 74,000 clones; around 80% occur once, and the top ten carry approximately 1.2%. The source was CD4+ T cells from PBMCs cultured with HCoV-229E spike peptides, collected after COVID-19 vaccination. Receptors were obtained from a human donor who received a COVID-19 vaccine.

This clone appeared once. J is TRBJ1-2 and V is TRBV19; no reliable D call. Germline V gene data show CDR1 as LNHDA and CDR2 as SQIVND (reference sequence). V was cut by 10 bases and J by 0 bases, with 15 bases left in between. There are 14 residues in the CDR3. In DNA, the CDR3 is TGTGCCACCCTGAGGCCGGAGACTAACTATGGCTACACCTTC. Protein: CATLRPETNYGYTF.

This sequence joins TRBV6-2 or TRBV6-3 and TRBJ1-1; a possible D gene is TRBD1 (6 bases). The CDR3 sequence is 16 residues long. Trimming stripped 5 bases from V and 0 bases from J, with 16 bases between. CDR1 is MNHEY and CDR2 is SVGEGT in the germline V gene. As DNA, the CDR3 is TGTGCCAGCAGTGGGTCCGGACAGAATATGAACACTGAAGCTTTCTTT. This encodes CASSGSGQNMNTEAFF.

V and J are TRBV5-8 and TRBJ1-2; TRBD1 matches 7 bases. V lost 4 bases, J lost 6 bases, and 9 bases stayed unmatched. Germline-derived CDR1 and CDR2 are SGHTS and YDEGEE. The CDR3 sequence is 14 residues long. CDR3: CASSRDRRSNGYTF. CDR3 DNA: TGTGCCAGCAGCCGGGACAGAAGATCCAATGGCTACACCTTC.

The chain is built from TRBV7-2 and TRBJ1-2; TRBD1 agrees at 7 bases. CDR3 length: 16 amino acids. V was pared by 0 bases and J by 1 base, with 5 bases of the junction left unmatched. Germline V lookup: CDR1 SGHTA, CDR2 FQGNSA. CDR3 DNA: TGTGCCAGCAGCTTAGCGCGGGGACAGAGTAACTATGGCTACACCTTC. This sequence encodes CASSLARGQSNYGYTF. The full variable domain, its missing parts supplied by reference TRBV7-2 and TRBJ1-2, is GAGVSQSPSNKVTEKGKDVELRCDPISGHTALYWYRQSLGQGLEFLIYFQGNSAPDKSGLPSDRFSAERTGGSVSTLTIQRTQQEDSAVYLCASSLARGQSNYGYTFGSGTRLTVV.

The chain has TRBV5-1 and TRBJ2-3; TRBD2 matches at 15 bases. CDR3 length: 18 amino acids. Germline V gene lookup returns CDR1 SGHRS and CDR2 YFSETQ. V shed 0 bases, J shed 0 bases, and the junction held 2 bases outside the gene matches. The CDR3 nucleotides are TGCGCCAGCAGCTTGGGGGGACTAGCGGGGGGTAGCACAGATACGCAGTATTTT. Translating gives CASSLGGLAGGSTDTQYF. Using reference TRBV5-1 and TRBJ2-3 for the parts outside the CDR3, the full variable domain is KAGVTQTPRYLIKTRGQQVTLSCSPISGHRSVSWYQQTPGQGLQFLFEYFSETQRNKGNFPGRFSGRQFSNSRSEMNVSTLELGDSALYLCASSLGGLAGGSTDTQYFGPGTRLTVL.